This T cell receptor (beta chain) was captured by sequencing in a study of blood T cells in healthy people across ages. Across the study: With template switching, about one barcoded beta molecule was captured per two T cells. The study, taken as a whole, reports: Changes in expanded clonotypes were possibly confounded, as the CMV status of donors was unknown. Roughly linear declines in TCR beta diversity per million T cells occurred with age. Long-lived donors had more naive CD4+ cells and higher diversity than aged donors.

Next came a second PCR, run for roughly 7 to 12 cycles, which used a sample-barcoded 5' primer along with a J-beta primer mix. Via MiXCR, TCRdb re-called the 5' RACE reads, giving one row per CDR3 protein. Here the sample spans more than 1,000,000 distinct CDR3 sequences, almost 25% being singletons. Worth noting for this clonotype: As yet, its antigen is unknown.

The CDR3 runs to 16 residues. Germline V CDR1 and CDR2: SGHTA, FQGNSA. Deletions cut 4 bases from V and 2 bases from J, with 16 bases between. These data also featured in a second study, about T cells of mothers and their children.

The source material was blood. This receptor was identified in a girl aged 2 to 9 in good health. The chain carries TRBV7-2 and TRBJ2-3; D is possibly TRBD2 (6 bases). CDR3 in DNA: TGTGCCAGCAGCTCTCTCGGGAGTTGGGTCACAGATACGCAGTATTTT. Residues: CASSSLGSWVTDTQYF.